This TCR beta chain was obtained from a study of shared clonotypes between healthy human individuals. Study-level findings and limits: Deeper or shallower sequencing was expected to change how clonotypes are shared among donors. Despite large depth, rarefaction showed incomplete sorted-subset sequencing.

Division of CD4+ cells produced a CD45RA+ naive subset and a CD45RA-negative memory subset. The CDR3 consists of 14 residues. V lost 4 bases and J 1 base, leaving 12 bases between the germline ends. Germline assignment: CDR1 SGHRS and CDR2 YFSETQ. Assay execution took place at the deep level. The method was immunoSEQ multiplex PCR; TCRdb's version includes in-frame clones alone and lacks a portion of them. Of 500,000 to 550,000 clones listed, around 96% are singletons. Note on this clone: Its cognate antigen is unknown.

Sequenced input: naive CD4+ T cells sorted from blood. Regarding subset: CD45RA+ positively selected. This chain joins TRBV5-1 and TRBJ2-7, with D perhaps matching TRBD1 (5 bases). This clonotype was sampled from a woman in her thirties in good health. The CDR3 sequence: CASSPLTGSYEQYF. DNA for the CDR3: TGCGCCAGCAGCCCTCTTACAGGTTCCTACGAGCAGTACTTC.